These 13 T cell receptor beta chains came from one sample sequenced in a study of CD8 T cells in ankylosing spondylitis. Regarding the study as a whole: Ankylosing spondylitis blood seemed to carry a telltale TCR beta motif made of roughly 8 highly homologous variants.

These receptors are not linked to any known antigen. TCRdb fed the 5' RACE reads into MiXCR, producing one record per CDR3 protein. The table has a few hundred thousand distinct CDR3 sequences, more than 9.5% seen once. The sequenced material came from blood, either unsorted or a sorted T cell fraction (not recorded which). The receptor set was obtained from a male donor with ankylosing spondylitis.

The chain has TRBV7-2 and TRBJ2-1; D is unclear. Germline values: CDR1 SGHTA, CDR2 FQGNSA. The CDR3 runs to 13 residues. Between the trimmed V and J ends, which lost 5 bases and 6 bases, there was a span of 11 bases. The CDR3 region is CASSPTTLNEQFF. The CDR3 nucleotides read TGTGCCAGCAGCCCTACTACCCTCAATGAGCAGTTCTTC.

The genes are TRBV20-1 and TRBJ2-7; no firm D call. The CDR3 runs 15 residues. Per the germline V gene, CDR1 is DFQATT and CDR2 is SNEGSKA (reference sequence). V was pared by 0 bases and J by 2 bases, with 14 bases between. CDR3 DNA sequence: TGCAGTGCTAGAGATAAAAGATCGGCAGCCTACGAGCAGTACTTC. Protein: CSARDKRSAAYEQYF.

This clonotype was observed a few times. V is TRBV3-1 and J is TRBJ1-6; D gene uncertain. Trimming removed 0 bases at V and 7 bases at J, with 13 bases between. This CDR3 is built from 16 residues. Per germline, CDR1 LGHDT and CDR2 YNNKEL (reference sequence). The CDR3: CASSQDGGPPNSPLHF. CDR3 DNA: TGTGCCAGCAGCCAAGATGGTGGGCCCCCCAATTCACCCCTCCACTTT. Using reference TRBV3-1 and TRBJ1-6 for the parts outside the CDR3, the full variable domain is DTAVSQTPKYLVTQMGNDKSIKCEQNLGHDTMYWYKQDSKKFLKIMFSYNNKELIINETVPNRFSPKSPDKAHLNLHINSLELGDSAVYFCASSQDGGPPNSPLHFGNGTRLTVT.

In DNA form, the CDR3 reads TGCAGTGCTCGGACAGGAAACAATCAGCCCCAGCATTTT. This sequence encodes CSARTGNNQPQHF. This rearrangement joins TRBV20-1 to TRBJ1-5, with 7 nucleotides matching TRBD1. V gave up 5 bases and J gave up 3 bases; unmatched junction bases: 4. CDR1 is DFQATT, CDR2 SNEGSKA, per germline (reference sequence). The CDR3 loop spans 13 amino acids.

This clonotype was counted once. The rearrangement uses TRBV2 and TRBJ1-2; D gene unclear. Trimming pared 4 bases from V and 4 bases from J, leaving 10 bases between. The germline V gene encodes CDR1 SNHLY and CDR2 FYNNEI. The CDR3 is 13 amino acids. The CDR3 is CASSGGSFYGYTF. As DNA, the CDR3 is TGTGCCAGCAGTGGAGGGTCCTTCTATGGCTACACCTTC.

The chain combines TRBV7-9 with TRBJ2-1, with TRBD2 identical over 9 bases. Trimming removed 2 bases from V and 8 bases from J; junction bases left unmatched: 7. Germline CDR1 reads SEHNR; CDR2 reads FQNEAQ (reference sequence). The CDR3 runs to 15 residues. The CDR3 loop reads CASSLSAGGFYEQFF. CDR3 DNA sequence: TGTGCCAGCAGCTTATCAGCGGGAGGTTTCTATGAGCAGTTCTTC.

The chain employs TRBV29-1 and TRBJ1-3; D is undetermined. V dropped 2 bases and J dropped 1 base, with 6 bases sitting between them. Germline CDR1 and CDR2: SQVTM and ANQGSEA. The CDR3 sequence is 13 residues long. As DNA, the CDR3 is TGCAGCGTTGAAATACAGTCTGGAAACACCATATATTTT. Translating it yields CSVEIQSGNTIYF.

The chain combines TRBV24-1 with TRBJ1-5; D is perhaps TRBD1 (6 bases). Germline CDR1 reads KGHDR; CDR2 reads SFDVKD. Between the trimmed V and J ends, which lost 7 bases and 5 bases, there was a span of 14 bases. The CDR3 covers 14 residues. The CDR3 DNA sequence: TGTGCCACCAGCCAACAGGGAGACGATCAGCCCCAGCATTTT. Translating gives CATSQQGDDQPQHF.

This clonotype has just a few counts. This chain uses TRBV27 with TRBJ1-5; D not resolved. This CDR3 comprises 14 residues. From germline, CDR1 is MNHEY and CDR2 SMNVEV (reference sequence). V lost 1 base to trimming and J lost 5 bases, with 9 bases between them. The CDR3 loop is CASSLLGLDQPQHF. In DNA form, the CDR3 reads TGTGCCAGCAGTTTATTAGGGCTGGATCAGCCCCAGCATTTT.

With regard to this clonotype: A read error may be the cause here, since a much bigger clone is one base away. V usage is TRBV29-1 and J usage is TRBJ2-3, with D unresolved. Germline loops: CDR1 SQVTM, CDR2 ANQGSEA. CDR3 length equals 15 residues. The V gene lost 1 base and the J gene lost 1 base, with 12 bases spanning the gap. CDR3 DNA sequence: TGCAGCGTTGAAGGCAGGCGGAAGTGCACAGATACGCAGTATTTT. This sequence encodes CSVEGRRKCTDTQYF.

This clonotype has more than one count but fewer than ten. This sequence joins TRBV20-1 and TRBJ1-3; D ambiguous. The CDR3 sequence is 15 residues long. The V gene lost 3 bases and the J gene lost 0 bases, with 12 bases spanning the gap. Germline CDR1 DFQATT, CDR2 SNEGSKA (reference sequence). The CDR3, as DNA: TGCAGTGCTAGCTTCGGACTGGACTCTGGAAACACCATATATTTT. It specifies CSASFGLDSGNTIYF.

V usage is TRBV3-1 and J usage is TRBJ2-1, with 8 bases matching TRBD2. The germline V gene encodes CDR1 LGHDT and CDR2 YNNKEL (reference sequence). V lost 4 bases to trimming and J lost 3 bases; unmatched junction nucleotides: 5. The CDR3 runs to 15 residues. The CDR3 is CASSRELADYNEQFF. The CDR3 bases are TGTGCCAGCAGCCGGGAACTAGCGGACTACAATGAGCAGTTCTTC.

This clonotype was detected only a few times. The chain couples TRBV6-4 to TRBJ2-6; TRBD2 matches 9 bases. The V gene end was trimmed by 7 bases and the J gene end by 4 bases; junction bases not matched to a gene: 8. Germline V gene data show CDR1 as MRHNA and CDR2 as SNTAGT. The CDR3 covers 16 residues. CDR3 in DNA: TGTGCCAGCATGCCGATAGCGGGAGCCGGGGCCAACGTCCTGACTTTC. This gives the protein CASMPIAGAGANVLTF.